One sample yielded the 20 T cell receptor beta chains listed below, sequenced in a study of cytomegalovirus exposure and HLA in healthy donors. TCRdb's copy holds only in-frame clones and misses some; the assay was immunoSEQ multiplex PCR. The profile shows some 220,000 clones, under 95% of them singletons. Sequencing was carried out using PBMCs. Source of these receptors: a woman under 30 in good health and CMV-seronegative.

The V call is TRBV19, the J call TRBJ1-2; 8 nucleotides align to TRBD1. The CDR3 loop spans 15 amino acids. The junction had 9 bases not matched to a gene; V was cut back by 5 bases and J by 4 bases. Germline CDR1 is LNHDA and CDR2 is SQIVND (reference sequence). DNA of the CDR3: TGTGCCAGTAGTCTAGGACAGGGAGTCGCCTATGGCTACACCTTC. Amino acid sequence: CASSLGQGVAYGYTF.

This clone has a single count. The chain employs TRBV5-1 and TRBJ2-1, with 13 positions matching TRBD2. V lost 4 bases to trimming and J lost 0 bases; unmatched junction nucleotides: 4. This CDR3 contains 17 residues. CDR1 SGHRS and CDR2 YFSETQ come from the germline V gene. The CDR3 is CASSPRTSGSSYNEQFF. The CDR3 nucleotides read TGCGCCAGCAGCCCAAGGACTAGCGGGAGCTCCTACAATGAGCAGTTCTTC.

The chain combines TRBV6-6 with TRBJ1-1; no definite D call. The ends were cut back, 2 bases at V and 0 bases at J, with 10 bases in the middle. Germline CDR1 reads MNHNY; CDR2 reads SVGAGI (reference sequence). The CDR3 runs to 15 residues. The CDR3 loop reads CASSYVRDLNTEAFF. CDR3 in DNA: TGTGCCAGCAGTTACGTGAGGGATTTGAACACTGAAGCTTTCTTT.

The CDR3 DNA reads TGTGCCAGCAGCGTAGCGGGAAAGAACACTGAAGCTTTCTTT. Translated, it gives CASSVAGKNTEAFF. V and J are TRBV9 and TRBJ1-1; D is unclear. Per germline, CDR1 SGDLS and CDR2 YYNGEE. The CDR3 runs to 14 residues. The ends were cut back, 0 bases at V and 1 base at J, with 7 bases in the middle.

CDR3 sequence (DNA): TGTGCCAGTAGTCAGGACAGTGTTTCACCCCTCCACTTT. Translating it yields CASSQDSVSPLHF. The J gene is TRBJ1-6, the V gene TRBV19; D might be TRBD1 (6 bases). This CDR3 contains 13 residues. Trimming stripped 5 bases from V and 9 bases from J, with 11 bases between. From germline, CDR1 is LNHDA and CDR2 SQIVND (reference sequence). The variable domain in full, completed from reference TRBV19 and TRBJ1-6, reads DGGITQSPKYLFRKEGQNVTLSCEQNLNHDAMYWYRQDPGQGLRLIYYSQIVNDFQKGDIAEGYSVSREKKESFPLTVTSAQKNPTAFYLCASSQDSVSPLHFGNGTRLTVT.

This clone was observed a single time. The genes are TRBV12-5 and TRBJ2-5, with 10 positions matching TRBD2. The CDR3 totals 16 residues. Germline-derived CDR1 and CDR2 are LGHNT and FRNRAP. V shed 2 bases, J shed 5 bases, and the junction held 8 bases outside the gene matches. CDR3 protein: CASGLQLAGRVETQYF. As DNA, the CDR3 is TGTGCTAGTGGTTTGCAACTAGCGGGGAGAGTGGAGACCCAGTACTTC.

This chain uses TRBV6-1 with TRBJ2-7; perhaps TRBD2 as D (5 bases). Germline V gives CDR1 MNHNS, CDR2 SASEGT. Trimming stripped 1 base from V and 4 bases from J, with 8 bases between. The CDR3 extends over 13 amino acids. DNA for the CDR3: TGTGCCAGCAGTGAAGTGGAGGTTTACGAGCAGTACTTC. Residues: CASSEVEVYEQYF.

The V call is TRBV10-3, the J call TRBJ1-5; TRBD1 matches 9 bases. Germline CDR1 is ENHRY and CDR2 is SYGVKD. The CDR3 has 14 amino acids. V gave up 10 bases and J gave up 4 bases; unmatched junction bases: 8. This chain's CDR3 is CATMDRGDNQPQHF. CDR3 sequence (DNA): TGTGCCACCATGGACAGGGGAGATAATCAGCCCCAGCATTTT.

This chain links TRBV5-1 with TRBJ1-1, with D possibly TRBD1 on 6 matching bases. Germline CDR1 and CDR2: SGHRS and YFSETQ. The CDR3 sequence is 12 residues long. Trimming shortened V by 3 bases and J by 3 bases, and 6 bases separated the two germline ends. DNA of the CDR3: TGCGCCAGCAGCTGGGGGCACACTGAAGCTTTCTTT. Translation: CASSWGHTEAFF.

The DNA for the CDR3 is TGTGCCAGCGACAGGGGATGGACTGAAGCTTTCTTT. This sequence encodes CASDRGWTEAFF. This chain joins TRBV28 and TRBJ1-1; TRBD1 matches at 8 bases. V shed 8 bases, J shed 5 bases, and the junction held 4 bases outside the gene matches. The CDR3 loop spans 12 amino acids. Germline V gene sequence: CDR1 MDHEN, CDR2 SYDVKM.

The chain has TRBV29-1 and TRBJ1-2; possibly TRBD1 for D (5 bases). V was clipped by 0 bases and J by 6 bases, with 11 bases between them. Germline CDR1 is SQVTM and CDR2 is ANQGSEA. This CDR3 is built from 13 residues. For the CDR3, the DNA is TGCAGCGTTGAAGAAGGGGCAGGGAATGGCTACACCTTC. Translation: CSVEEGAGNGYTF. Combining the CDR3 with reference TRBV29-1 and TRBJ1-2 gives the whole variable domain SAVISQKPSRDICQRGTSLTIQCQVDSQVTMMFWYRQQPGQSLTLIATANQGSEATYESGFVIDKFPISRPNLTFSTLTVSNMSPEDSSIYLCSVEEGAGNGYTFGSGTRLTVV.

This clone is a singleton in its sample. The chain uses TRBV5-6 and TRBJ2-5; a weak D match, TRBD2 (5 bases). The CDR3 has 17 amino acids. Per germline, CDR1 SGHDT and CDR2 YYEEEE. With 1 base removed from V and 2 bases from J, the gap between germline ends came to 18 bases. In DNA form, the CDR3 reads TGTGCCAGCAGCTTGAGGGTCTTTATCGGGGAACAAGAGACCCAGTACTTC. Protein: CASSLRVFIGEQETQYF.

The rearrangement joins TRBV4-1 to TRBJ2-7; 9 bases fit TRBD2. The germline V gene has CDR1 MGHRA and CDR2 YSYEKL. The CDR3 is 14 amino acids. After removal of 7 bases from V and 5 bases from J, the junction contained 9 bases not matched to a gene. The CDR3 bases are TGCGCCAGCACCGGGAGCGGGAGGCGGGACGAGCAGTACTTC. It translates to CASTGSGRRDEQYF.

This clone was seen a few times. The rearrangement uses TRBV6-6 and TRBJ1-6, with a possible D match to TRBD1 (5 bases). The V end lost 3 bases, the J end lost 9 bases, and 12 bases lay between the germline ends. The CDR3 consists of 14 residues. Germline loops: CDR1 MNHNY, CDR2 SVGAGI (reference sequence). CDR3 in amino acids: CASSYLDSTSPLHF. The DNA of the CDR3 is TGTGCCAGCAGTTATCTTGACAGTACTTCACCCCTCCACTTT.

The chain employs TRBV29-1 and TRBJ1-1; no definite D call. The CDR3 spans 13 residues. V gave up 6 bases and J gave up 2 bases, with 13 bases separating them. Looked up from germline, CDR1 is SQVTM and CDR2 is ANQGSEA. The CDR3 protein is CSVEPGFNTEAFF. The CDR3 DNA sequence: TGCAGCGTAGAACCGGGATTTAACACTGAAGCTTTCTTT. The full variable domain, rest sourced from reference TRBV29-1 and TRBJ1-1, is SAVISQKPSRDICQRGTSLTIQCQVDSQVTMMFWYRQQPGQSLTLIATANQGSEATYESGFVIDKFPISRPNLTFSTLTVSNMSPEDSSIYLCSVEPGFNTEAFFGQGTRLTVV.

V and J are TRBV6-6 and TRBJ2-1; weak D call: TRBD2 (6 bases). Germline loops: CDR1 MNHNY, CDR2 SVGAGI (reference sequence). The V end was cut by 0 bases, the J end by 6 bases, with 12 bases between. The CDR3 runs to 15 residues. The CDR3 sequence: CASSYSSGRGNEQFF. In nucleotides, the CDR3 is TGTGCCAGCAGTTACTCGTCCGGGAGAGGCAATGAGCAGTTCTTC.

Written as DNA, the CDR3 is TGTGCCAGCAGCTTTTTAAACAGGCCCGAGTACGAGCAGTACTTC. It is translated as CASSFLNRPEYEQYF. The chain joins TRBV5-6 to TRBJ2-7; maybe TRBD1 (5 bases). CDR3 size: 15 residues. Germline lookup yields CDR1 SGHDT and CDR2 YYEEEE. Between the trimmed V and J ends, which lost 2 bases and 4 bases, there was a span of 16 bases.

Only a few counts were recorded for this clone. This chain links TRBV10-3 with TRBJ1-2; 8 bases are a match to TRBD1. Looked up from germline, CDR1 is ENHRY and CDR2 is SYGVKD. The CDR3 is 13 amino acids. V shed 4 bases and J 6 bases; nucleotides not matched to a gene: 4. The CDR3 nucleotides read TGTGCCATCAGTGGGACAGGGTCAGATGGCTACACCTTC. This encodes CAISGTGSDGYTF.

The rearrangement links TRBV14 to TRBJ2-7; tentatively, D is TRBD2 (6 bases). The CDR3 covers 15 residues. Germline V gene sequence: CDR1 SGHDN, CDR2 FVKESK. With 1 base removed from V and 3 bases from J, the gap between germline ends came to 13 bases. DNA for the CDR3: TGTGCCAGCAGCCAAGCCCGCGGACTATACTACGAGCAGTACTTC. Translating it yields CASSQARGLYYEQYF.

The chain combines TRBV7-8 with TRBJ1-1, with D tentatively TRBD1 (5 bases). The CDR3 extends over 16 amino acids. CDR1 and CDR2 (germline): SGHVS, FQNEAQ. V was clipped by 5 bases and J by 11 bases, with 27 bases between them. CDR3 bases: TGTGCCAGCAGCCCCCACCGGGCGACAGCTCTCAGGGTGGCTTTCTTT. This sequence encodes CASSPHRATALRVAFF.